The 22 T cell receptor beta chains below all came from one sample that was sequenced in a study of PD-L1 blockade in urothelial cancer (dated by TCRdb to the late 2010s). Libraries were prepared through the immunoSEQ multiplex PCR assay. The source is immuneACCESS, and TCRdb retained only in-frame sequences with V and J called. Part of the clones is not carried over; for the studies checked, unresolved V genes explain less than half of this, and the remainder is unexplained. The sample table holds 35,000 to 50,000 clones, of which roughly 80% were seen once. The ten largest clones add up to 2.7% of the sample. This sample comprised PBMCs, obtained around atezolizumab (anti-PD-L1) treatment. These receptor sequences come from a man between 65 and 85 years old with urothelial cancer.

The chain employs TRBV5-4 and TRBJ2-7; 7 nucleotides agree with TRBD2. V dropped 4 bases and J dropped 5; count of bases not matched to a gene: 3. The CDR3 has 12 residues. Germline values: CDR1 SGHNT, CDR2 YYREEE (reference sequence). CDR3 residues: CASSLGTNEQYF. The CDR3 region has the DNA TGTGCCAGCAGCCTCGGGACTAACGAGCAGTACTTC.

This chain uses TRBV11-1 with TRBJ2-1; 9 bases match TRBD2. The CDR3 length is 18 residues. Losses at the gene ends were 5 bases for V and 1 base for J; bases not matched to a gene: 12. Germline values: CDR1 SGHAT, CDR2 FQDESV (reference sequence). The CDR3 sequence: CASSHLAGMGRSYNEQFF. The CDR3 DNA reads as TGTGCCAGCAGCCATCTAGCGGGAATGGGTAGGTCCTACAATGAGCAGTTCTTC.

The genes are TRBV6-1 and TRBJ2-7; TRBD1 aligns across 8 bases. This CDR3 is 15 amino acids long. The V gene end was trimmed by 6 bases and the J gene end by 5 bases; junction bases not matched to a gene: 12. Germline V gives CDR1 MNHNS, CDR2 SASEGT. CDR3: CASRPTDREVHEQYF. For the CDR3, the DNA is TGTGCCAGCAGACCTACGGACAGGGAGGTCCACGAGCAGTACTTC.

The chain links TRBV27 to TRBJ2-1; TRBD2 matches at 8 bases. This CDR3 contains 15 residues. With V trimmed by 5 bases and J by 6 bases, 9 bases remained unmatched. From germline, CDR1 is MNHEY and CDR2 SMNVEV (reference sequence). CDR3 loop: CASSLIAGNFNEQFF. In nucleotides, the CDR3 is TGTGCCAGCAGTCTAATAGCGGGAAATTTCAATGAGCAGTTCTTC.

The rearrangement uses TRBV7-9 and TRBJ2-7, with a possible D match to TRBD2 (7 bases). From germline, CDR1 is SEHNR and CDR2 FQNEAQ (reference sequence). V was clipped by 9 bases and J by 5 bases, with 20 bases between them. The CDR3 runs to 14 residues. The chain's CDR3 is CASGGGGGGDEQYF. CDR3 nucleotides: TGTGCCAGTGGGGGAGGGGGGGGTGGCGACGAGCAGTACTTC. The full variable domain, completed using reference TRBV7-9 and TRBJ2-7, is DTGVSQNPRHKITKRGQNVTFRCDPISEHNRLYWYRQTLGQGPEFLTYFQNEAQLEKSRLLSDRFSAERPKGSFSTLEIQRTEQGDSAMYLCASGGGGGGDEQYFGPGTRLTVT.

This clone has only one observation. This rearrangement joins TRBV6-4 to TRBJ1-4, with a weak D call TRBD1 (6 bases). The V gene's germline CDR1 is MRHNA and CDR2 SNTAGT. This CDR3 is built from 13 residues. V was shortened by 1 base and J by 10 bases, with 10 bases between the two germline ends. The CDR3 reads CASSDYEGGKLFF. The CDR3 nucleotides are TGTGCCAGCAGTGACTATGAAGGGGGAAAACTGTTTTTT.

The J gene is TRBJ2-1, the V gene TRBV28; 9 bases fit TRBD2. CDR3 size: 14 residues. CDR1 is MDHEN, CDR2 SYDVKM, per germline. Unmatched junction bases numbered 2, after V lost 6 bases and J lost 2 bases. The CDR3 nucleotides read TGTGCCAGCAGGGGGACTAGCCCCTACAATGAGCAGTTCTTC. It is translated as CASRGTSPYNEQFF.

This sequence joins TRBV15 and TRBJ2-5, with 11 bases identical to TRBD2. Germline CDR1 LNHNV, CDR2 YYDKDF (reference sequence). The CDR3 extends over 15 amino acids. Trimming took 3 bases from V and 3 from J; bases not matched to a gene: 3. The CDR3 spells CATSSSLAGEETQYF. As DNA, the CDR3 is TGTGCCACCAGCAGCTCACTAGCGGGAGAAGAGACCCAGTACTTC.

J is TRBJ2-2 and V is TRBV13; 9 bases map to TRBD2. CDR1 and CDR2 from the germline V gene are PRHDT and FYEKMQ (reference sequence). The trim removed 3 bases at V and 1 base at J, leaving 6 bases unmatched. CDR3 length equals 17 residues. Here the CDR3 reads CASSLGSSGMNTGELFF. CDR3 bases: TGTGCCAGCAGCTTGGGATCTAGCGGGATGAACACCGGGGAGCTGTTTTTT.

The V call is TRBV18, the J call TRBJ2-7, with 11 bases that match TRBD1. The ends lost 6 bases at V and 3 bases at J; junction bases unmatched: 7. The CDR3 consists of 15 residues. In germline, CDR1 is KGHSH, CDR2 LQKENI. CDR3 DNA sequence: TGTGCCAGCTCCCTGGGGACAGGGGGAGTCTACGAGCAGTACTTC. Protein product: CASSLGTGGVYEQYF.

This chain uses TRBV7-2 with TRBJ2-1, with TRBD2 identical over 9 bases. Germline CDR1 and CDR2: SGHTA and FQGNSA. Losses at the gene ends were 5 bases for V and 11 bases for J; bases not matched to a gene: 10. The CDR3 length is 14 residues. DNA of the CDR3: TGTGCCAGCAGCCCCTCCCGGACTAGCGAGCAGCAGTTCTTC. Translating gives CASSPSRTSEQQFF.

The gene calls are TRBV6-5 and TRBJ1-2, with a tentative D call TRBD1 (6 bases). Germline V gene data show CDR1 as MNHEY and CDR2 as SVGAGI. V was clipped by 0 bases and J by 0 bases, with 11 bases between them. The CDR3 loop spans 16 amino acids. In DNA, the CDR3 is TGTGCCAGCAGTTACTCGGTTCAGGGGTCTAACTATGGCTACACCTTC. Protein product: CASSYSVQGSNYGYTF.

The rearrangement links TRBV27 to TRBJ2-5; no firm D call. Germline CDR1 and CDR2: MNHEY and SMNVEV (reference sequence). V dropped 2 bases and J dropped 5 bases, with 12 bases sitting between them. The CDR3 is made up of 14 amino acids. The CDR3, as DNA: TGTGCCAGCAGTTTAGCGCCGATCCCGGAGACCCAGTACTTC. It translates to CASSLAPIPETQYF.

The chain links TRBV5-1 to TRBJ2-5; 7 nucleotides agree with TRBD1. Trimming cost V 4 bases and J 2 bases; bases outside gene matches: 5. Germline assignment: CDR1 SGHRS and CDR2 YFSETQ. The CDR3 spans 14 residues. The CDR3: CASSGDSGQETQYF. In DNA form, the CDR3 reads TGCGCCAGCAGCGGGGACAGCGGACAAGAGACCCAGTACTTC.

This clone was picked up one time. The chain joins TRBV29-1 to TRBJ2-3; D gene ambiguous. Trimming cost V 5 bases and J 3 bases, with 12 bases left between them. Per germline, CDR1 SQVTM and CDR2 ANQGSEA. The CDR3 has 13 amino acids. CDR3 nucleotides: TGCAGCGTTCGGGTCGTCTCAACAGATACGCAGTATTTT. Residues: CSVRVVSTDTQYF.

The rearrangement joins TRBV27 to TRBJ2-1, with D possibly TRBD2 on 6 matching bases. This CDR3 has 16 residues. V was pared by 1 base and J by 6 bases, with 16 bases between. Per the germline V gene, CDR1 is MNHEY and CDR2 is SMNVEV (reference sequence). In DNA, the CDR3 is TGTGCCAGCAGTTTATTACGACGGGAGCCTCGCAATGAGCAGTTCTTC. Translated, it gives CASSLLRREPRNEQFF.

The chain combines TRBV5-1 with TRBJ2-7; possibly TRBD1 for D (6 bases). The ends were cut back, 2 bases at V and 2 bases at J, with 8 bases in the middle. The CDR3 has 13 residues. Germline V gene lookup returns CDR1 SGHRS and CDR2 YFSETQ. The CDR3 sequence is CASSFTGTYEQYF. CDR3 in DNA: TGCGCCAGCAGCTTTACAGGGACCTACGAGCAGTACTTC. Full variable domain (missing parts from reference TRBV5-1 and TRBJ2-7): KAGVTQTPRYLIKTRGQQVTLSCSPISGHRSVSWYQQTPGQGLQFLFEYFSETQRNKGNFPGRFSGRQFSNSRSEMNVSTLELGDSALYLCASSFTGTYEQYFGPGTRLTVT.

J is TRBJ2-1 and V is TRBV30, with 11 bases identical to TRBD1. The V gene end was trimmed by 2 bases and the J gene end by 15 bases; junction bases not matched to a gene: 12. The CDR3 spans 14 residues. Germline V gene sequence: CDR1 GTSNPN, CDR2 SVGIG (reference sequence). DNA of the CDR3: TGTGCCTGGAGTAGCCGGGACAGGGGGGTTTGGGGGTTCTTC. This translates into CAWSSRDRGVWGFF.

The chain couples TRBV6-1 to TRBJ1-2, with a tentative D call TRBD1 (6 bases). The CDR3 has 13 amino acids. The ends were cut back, 7 bases at V and 4 bases at J, with 13 bases in the middle. Germline loops: CDR1 MNHNS, CDR2 SASEGT. The DNA for the CDR3 is TGTGCCAGCATAGCACAGGGCCTCTATGGCTACACCTTC. Translating gives CASIAQGLYGYTF.

The V call is TRBV9, the J call TRBJ2-3; 7 nucleotides match TRBD2. The germline V gene encodes CDR1 SGDLS and CDR2 YYNGEE. Losses at the gene ends were 7 bases for V and 5 bases for J; bases not matched to a gene: 7. The CDR3 has 13 amino acids. The CDR3 region is CASAGEVLDTQYF. In DNA form, the CDR3 reads TGTGCCAGCGCGGGAGAGGTTTTAGATACGCAGTATTTT.

The sample holds a few counts of this clone. The rearrangement joins TRBV11-1 to TRBJ1-1; the D is unclear. The germline V gene has CDR1 SGHAT and CDR2 FQDESV (reference sequence). The CDR3 covers 19 residues. The V end was cut by 0 bases, the J end by 0 bases, with 20 bases between. The DNA for the CDR3 is TGTGCCAGCAGCTTAGCTACCTCGTTCGGAGATACCATGAACACTGAAGCTTTCTTT. It translates to CASSLATSFGDTMNTEAFF.

Only one count was recorded for this clone. V gene TRBV30 combines with J gene TRBJ1-2, with 8 bases fitting TRBD1. Germline loops: CDR1 GTSNPN, CDR2 SVGIG (reference sequence). V shed 0 bases and J 6 bases; nucleotides not matched to a gene: 3. There are 13 residues in the CDR3. Here the CDR3 reads CAWSVQGVDGYTF. Here the CDR3 DNA reads TGTGCCTGGAGTGTACAGGGGGTGGATGGCTACACCTTC.